Shown below are 13 T cell receptor beta chains from a single sample sequenced in a study of spatial heterogeneity in lung cancer. Study results and caveats: The study found that expanded intratumoral alpha and beta TCR counts tracked tumor mutation counts.

Stated time point: sample taken at primary tumor resection. No antigen has been identified for these receptors. TCRdb itself ran the 5' RACE reads through MiXCR, one entry per CDR3 protein. Seen here are nearly 15,000 distinct CDR3 sequences, roughly 7.3% observed once, and the top ten hold 8% to 9%. The specimen comprised lung tumor tissue, sampled at surgery. Receptor source: a male donor with early-stage non-small cell lung cancer.

This clonotype was picked up many times. The chain recombines TRBV12-3 or TRBV12-4 with TRBJ2-3; no reliable D call. The CDR3 covers 13 residues. V lost 5 bases and J lost 3, with 9 bases in between. The CDR3 DNA reads as TGTGCCAGCAGTAGCCGACCGACAGATACGCAGTATTTT. This gives the protein CASSSRPTDTQYF.

This clonotype came up many times. The chain employs TRBV11-2 and TRBJ1-1; D is unclear. The V and J ends lost 0 bases and 0 bases respectively, with 8 bases between them. Germline CDR1 SGHAT, CDR2 FQNNGV. CDR3 length: 15 amino acids. CDR3 loop: CASSLDEGMNTEAFF. As DNA, the CDR3 is TGTGCCAGCAGCTTAGATGAAGGGATGAACACTGAAGCTTTCTTT. Full variable domain (missing parts from reference TRBV11-2 and TRBJ1-1): EAGVAQSPRYKIIEKRQSVAFWCNPISGHATLYWYQQILGQGPKLLIQFQNNGVVDDSQLPKDRFSAERLKGVDSTLKIQPAKLEDSAVYLCASSLDEGMNTEAFFGQGTRLTVV.

This clonotype was counted ten times or more. The V and J genes are TRBV7-2 and TRBJ2-5; D call uncertain. The CDR3 length is 14 residues. Trimming took 1 base from V and 1 from J, leaving 7 bases between them. Germline V lookup: CDR1 SGHTA, CDR2 FQGNSA. The CDR3: CASSLEHRQETQYF. CDR3 nucleotide sequence: TGTGCCAGCAGCTTAGAACATCGCCAAGAGACCCAGTACTTC.

The chain employs TRBV30 and TRBJ2-7, with D unclear. The germline V and J ends were trimmed by 4 bases and 0 bases, with 10 bases remaining between them. This CDR3 spans 13 amino acids. Germline assignment: CDR1 GTSNPN and CDR2 SVGIG (reference sequence). The CDR3 DNA reads TGTGCCTGGAAGGGTAGATCCTCCTACGAGCAGTACTTC. Amino acid sequence: CAWKGRSSYEQYF.

This clonotype has ten or more counts. J is TRBJ2-3 and V is TRBV29-1; 7 bases are shared with TRBD1. Trimming took 3 bases from V and 2 from J; bases not matched to a gene: 11. Germline V CDR1 and CDR2: SQVTM, ANQGSEA. The CDR3 contains 16 residues. The chain's CDR3 is CSVDTWTGQNTDTQYF. In DNA, the CDR3 is TGCAGCGTTGATACCTGGACAGGACAGAACACAGATACGCAGTATTTT.

By share, this clonotype counts as medium-sized. The chain has TRBV10-3 and TRBJ2-2; D gene uncertain. The V and J ends lost 6 bases and 2 bases respectively, with 10 bases between them. This CDR3 comprises 14 residues. CDR1 is ENHRY and CDR2 is SYGVKD in the germline V gene. In DNA form, the CDR3 reads TGTGCCATCAGCATCGGATTTAACACCGGGGAGCTGTTTTTT. Translated: CAISIGFNTGELFF.

Ten or more counts support this clonotype. This chain links TRBV20-1 with TRBJ2-3, with D tentatively TRBD2 (6 bases). Germline values: CDR1 DFQATT, CDR2 SNEGSKA (reference sequence). The CDR3 is 15 amino acids. Trimming left V 0 bases short and J 1 base short, with 11 bases between. The CDR3, as DNA: TGCAGTGCTAGAGATCCCGGGAGTCGCACAGATACGCAGTATTTT. Translation gives CSARDPGSRTDTQYF.

There are many counts of this clonotype. The V gene is TRBV5-1, the J gene TRBJ1-1, with a possible D match to TRBD1 (5 bases). Germline assignment: CDR1 SGHRS and CDR2 YFSETQ. The length of the CDR3 is 12 residues. V gave up 7 bases and J gave up 0 bases, with 7 bases separating them. This CDR3 reads CASQGMNTEAFF. DNA of the CDR3: TGCGCCAGCCAGGGCATGAACACTGAAGCTTTCTTT.

This clonotype was seen many times. The chain is built from TRBV14 and TRBJ2-1; D unclear. This CDR3 is built from 15 residues. V shed 1 base and J shed 3 bases, with 10 bases lying between them. Germline CDR1 SGHDN, CDR2 FVKESK. The CDR3 sequence is CASSQVPRNYNEQFF. The CDR3 coding sequence is TGTGCCAGCAGCCAAGTCCCCCGGAACTACAATGAGCAGTTCTTC.

This clonotype was recorded many times. This rearrangement joins TRBV18 to TRBJ1-6; weak D call: TRBD1 (6 bases). Trimming cost V 2 bases and J 8 bases, with 13 bases left between them. The CDR3 extends over 15 amino acids. In germline, CDR1 is KGHSH, CDR2 LQKENI. In DNA form, the CDR3 reads TGTGCCAGCTCACCATGGCAGGGGCGAGATTCACCCCTCCACTTT. Protein: CASSPWQGRDSPLHF. The complete variable domain, with remaining parts taken from reference TRBV18 and TRBJ1-6, reads NAGVMQNPRHLVRRRGQEARLRCSPMKGHSHVYWYRQLPEEGLKFMVYLQKENIIDESGMPKERFSAEFPKEGPSILRIQQVVRGDSAAYFCASSPWQGRDSPLHFGNGTRLTVT.

This clonotype was observed many times. The genes are TRBV11-2 and TRBJ2-3; the D is unclear. CDR1 and CDR2 from the germline V gene are SGHAT and FQNNGV. The CDR3 length is 14 residues. V shed 1 base and J shed 2 bases, with 7 bases lying between them. The CDR3, as DNA: TGTGCCAGCAGCTTAGGGCTGATCACAGATACGCAGTATTTT. Residues: CASSLGLITDTQYF. The full variable domain, with the rest looked up from reference TRBV11-2 and TRBJ2-3, is EAGVAQSPRYKIIEKRQSVAFWCNPISGHATLYWYQQILGQGPKLLIQFQNNGVVDDSQLPKDRFSAERLKGVDSTLKIQPAKLEDSAVYLCASSLGLITDTQYFGPGTRLTVL.

This clonotype has more than one count but fewer than ten. The rearrangement links TRBV3-1 to TRBJ1-2; D ambiguous. This CDR3 is built from 10 residues. Germline V lookup: CDR1 LGHDT, CDR2 YNNKEL (reference sequence). V lost 4 bases and J 8 bases, leaving 5 bases between the germline ends. The CDR3 bases are TGTGCCAGCAGCCGGGAAGGCTACACCTTC. Amino acid sequence: CASSREGYTF.

This clonotype has ten or more counts. V is TRBV12-3 or TRBV12-4 and J is TRBJ2-1; the match to TRBD1 covers 9 bases. CDR3 length equals 14 residues. J lost 3 bases, V lost 6 bases, and 3 bases had no gene match. CDR3 residues: CASSRQGGYNEQFF. The DNA of the CDR3 is TGTGCCAGCAGCCGACAGGGGGGCTACAATGAGCAGTTCTTC.